Listed below are T cell receptor beta chains from one sample, sequenced in a study of Ad26.COV2.S vaccination and SARS-CoV-2 variants. The protocol was immunoSEQ multiplex PCR, while the TCRdb copy is restricted to in-frame clones and leaves out a portion. The sample includes 400,000 to 500,000 clones, nearly 90% of them seen just once. The sequences come from peripheral blood, collected in a trial of Ad26.COV2.S vaccine versus placebo. These receptors were taken from a person between 18 and 65 years old who received the Ad26.COV2.S COVID-19 vaccine or a placebo. Both conserved end residues are part of each CDR3. A D gene is named only where the DNA matches it firmly. Size is omitted from some rows. Given values are once, few, many or a class for expanded clones.

TRBV7-2	TRBD1	-	TRBJ1-6	CASSSYRGTYSPLHF	TGTGCCAGCAGCTCATACAGGGGGACTTATTCACCCCTCCACTTT
TRBV11-2	-	few	TRBJ1-1	CASKGFMNTEAFF	TGTGCCAGCAAGGGGTTCATGAACACTGAAGCTTTCTTT
TRBV9	TRBD2	-	TRBJ2-1	CASSVIAGLTLNEQFF	TGTGCCAGCAGCGTCATAGCGGGACTAACCTTAAATGAGCAGTTCTTC
TRBV3-1/TRBV3-2	-	-	TRBJ2-1	CASSQDGGHYNEQFF	TGTGCCAGCAGCCAAGATGGGGGGCACTACAATGAGCAGTTCTTC
TRBV2	-	-	TRBJ2-1	CASLRWTASYNEQFF	TGTGCCAGCCTCCGGTGGACCGCCTCCTACAATGAGCAGTTCTTC
TRBV5-1	-	-	TRBJ1-4	CASSGGTVNEKLFF	TGCGCCAGCAGCGGGGGGACCGTCAATGAAAAACTGTTTTTT
TRBV25-1	-	-	TRBJ2-5	CASSELGRQYQETQYF	TGTGCCAGCAGTGAACTGGGTCGGCAGTACCAAGAGACCCAGTACTTC
TRBV27	TRBD1	-	TRBJ1-2	CASSLEGAGGYTF	TGTGCCAGCAGTTTAGAGGGGGCCGGAGGCTACACCTTC
TRBV28	TRBD1	-	TRBJ2-5	CASSILGQGLETQYF	TGTGCCAGCAGTATCCTAGGACAGGGTCTTGAGACCCAGTACTTC
TRBV18	-	-	TRBJ1-1	CASSTDPNTEAFF	TGTGCCAGCTCAACGGACCCGAACACTGAAGCTTTCTTT
TRBV3-1/TRBV3-2	TRBD2	-	TRBJ2-3	CASSQDVGLAGDF	TGTGCCAGCAGCCAAGATGTGGGACTAGCGGGAGATTTT
TRBV4-3	-	once	TRBJ2-3	CASSRHPKASTDTQYF	TGCGCCAGCAGCCGACACCCTAAGGCTAGCACAGATACGCAGTATTTT
TRBV4-2	TRBD2	-	TRBJ2-1	CASSQEEVSWLADNEQFF	TGTGCCAGCAGCCAAGAGGAGGTCTCGTGGCTAGCGGACAATGAGCAGTTCTTC
TRBV19	-	-	TRBJ2-3	CASSSGPSTDTQYF	TGTGCCAGTAGTAGCGGGCCCTCCACAGATACGCAGTATTTT
TRBV9	TRBD1	-	TRBJ1-2	CASRGTGGKYGYTF	TGTGCCAGCAGAGGGACAGGGGGCAAGTATGGCTACACCTTC
TRBV7-9	TRBD2	-	TRBJ2-1	CASSPRLAGGPNEQFF	TGTGCCAGCAGCCCGAGACTAGCGGGGGGGCCGAATGAGCAGTTCTTC
TRBV11-2	TRBD1	-	TRBJ1-5	CASSLTGGDQPQHF	TGTGCCAGCAGCTTAACAGGGGGGGACCAGCCCCAGCATTTT
TRBV7-2	TRBD1	-	TRBJ1-1	CASSLVWTGEGEAFF	TGTGCCAGCAGCTTAGTCTGGACAGGGGAAGGTGAAGCTTTCTTT
TRBV5-1	-	-	TRBJ1-1	CASSLGENTEAFF	TGCGCCAGCAGCTTGGGTGAGAACACTGAAGCTTTCTTT
TRBV29-1	-	-	TRBJ2-4	CSVGGNLAKNIQYF	TGCAGCGTTGGAGGGAATCTAGCCAAAAACATTCAGTACTTC
TRBV6-6	-	-	TRBJ1-1	CASSYSDTEAFF	TGTGCCAGCAGTTACTCGGACACTGAAGCTTTCTTT
TRBV19	-	once	TRBJ1-6	CASSIGAAYNSPLHF	TGTGCCAGTAGTATAGGAGCAGCGTATAATTCACCCCTCCACTTT
TRBV27	-	-	TRBJ1-1	CASRAPWGGLNTEAFF	TGTGCCAGCAGAGCCCCCTGGGGGGGATTAAACACTGAAGCTTTCTTT
TRBV7-9	TRBD1	-	TRBJ1-1	CASSPTQQGSTEAFF	TGTGCCAGCAGCCCGACTCAACAGGGGAGCACTGAAGCTTTCTTT